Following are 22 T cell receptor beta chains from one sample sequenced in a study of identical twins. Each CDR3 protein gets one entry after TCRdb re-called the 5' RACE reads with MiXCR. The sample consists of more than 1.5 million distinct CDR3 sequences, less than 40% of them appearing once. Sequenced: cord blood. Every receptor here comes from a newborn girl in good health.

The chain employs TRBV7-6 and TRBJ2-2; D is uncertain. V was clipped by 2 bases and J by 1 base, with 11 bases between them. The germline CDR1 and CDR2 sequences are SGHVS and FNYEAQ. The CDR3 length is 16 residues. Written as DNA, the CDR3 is TGTGCCAGCAGCTTATCGGTCTTTGGGAACACCGGGGAGCTGTTTTTT. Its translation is CASSLSVFGNTGELFF.

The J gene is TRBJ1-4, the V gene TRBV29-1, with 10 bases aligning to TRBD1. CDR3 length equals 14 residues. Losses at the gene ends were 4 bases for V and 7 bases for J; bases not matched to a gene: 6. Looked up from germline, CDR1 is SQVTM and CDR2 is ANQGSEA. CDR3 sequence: CSVATGTGAEKLFF. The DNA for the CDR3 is TGCAGCGTTGCAACCGGGACAGGGGCTGAAAAACTGTTTTTT.

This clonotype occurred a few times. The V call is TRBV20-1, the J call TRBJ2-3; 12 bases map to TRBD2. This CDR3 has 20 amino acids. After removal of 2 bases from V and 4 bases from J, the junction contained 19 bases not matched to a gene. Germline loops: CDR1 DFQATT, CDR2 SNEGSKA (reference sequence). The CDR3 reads CSARPIAASGRAIGADTQYF. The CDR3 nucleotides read TGCAGTGCTAGACCCATCGCCGCTAGCGGGAGGGCGATCGGGGCAGATACGCAGTATTTT.

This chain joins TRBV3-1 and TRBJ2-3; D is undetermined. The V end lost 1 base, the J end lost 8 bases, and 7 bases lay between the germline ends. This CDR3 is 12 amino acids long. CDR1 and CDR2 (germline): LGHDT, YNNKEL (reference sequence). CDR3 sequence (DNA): TGTGCCAGCAGCCAAGGAGGCCTTACGCAGTATTTT. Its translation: CASSQGGLTQYF.

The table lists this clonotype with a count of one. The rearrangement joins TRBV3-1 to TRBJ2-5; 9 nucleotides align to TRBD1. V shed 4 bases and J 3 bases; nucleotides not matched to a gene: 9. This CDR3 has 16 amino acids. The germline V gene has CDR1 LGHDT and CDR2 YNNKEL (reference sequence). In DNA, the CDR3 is TGTGCCAGCAGCCCGAACCCGGGACAGGGTAAAGAGACCCAGTACTTC. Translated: CASSPNPGQGKETQYF.

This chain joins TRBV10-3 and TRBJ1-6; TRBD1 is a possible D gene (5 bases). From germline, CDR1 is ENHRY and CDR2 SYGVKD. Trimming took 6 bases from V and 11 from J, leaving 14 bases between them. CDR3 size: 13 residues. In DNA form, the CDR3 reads TGTGCCATCAGACCACAGGTCAATCCACCCCTCCACTTT. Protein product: CAIRPQVNPPLHF.

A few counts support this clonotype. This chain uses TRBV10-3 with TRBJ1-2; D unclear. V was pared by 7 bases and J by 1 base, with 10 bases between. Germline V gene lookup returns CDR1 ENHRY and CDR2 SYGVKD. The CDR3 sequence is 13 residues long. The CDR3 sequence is CAITWGFNYGYTF. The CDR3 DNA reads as TGTGCCATCACGTGGGGATTTAACTATGGCTACACCTTC.

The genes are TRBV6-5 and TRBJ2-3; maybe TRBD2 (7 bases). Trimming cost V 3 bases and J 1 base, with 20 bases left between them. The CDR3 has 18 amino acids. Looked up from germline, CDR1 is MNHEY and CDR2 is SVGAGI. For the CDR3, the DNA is TGTGCCAGCAGTTATGCAGGGGCGGGAGAGTGGGGCACAGATACGCAGTATTTT. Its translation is CASSYAGAGEWGTDTQYF.

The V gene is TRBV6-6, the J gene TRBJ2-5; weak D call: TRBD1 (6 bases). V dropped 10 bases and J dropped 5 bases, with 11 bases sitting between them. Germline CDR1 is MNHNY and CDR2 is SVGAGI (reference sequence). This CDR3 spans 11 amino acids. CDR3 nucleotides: TGTGCCACAGTTAGGGGGGAGACCCAGTACTTC. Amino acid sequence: CATVRGETQYF.

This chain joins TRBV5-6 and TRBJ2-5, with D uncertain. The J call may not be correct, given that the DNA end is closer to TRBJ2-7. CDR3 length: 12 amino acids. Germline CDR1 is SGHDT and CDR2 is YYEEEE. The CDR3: CASSLVNDEQYF. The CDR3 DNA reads TGTGCCAGCAGCTTGGTAAACGACGAGCAGTACTTC.

The CDR3 here is CASSYPDARSLYEQYF. The CDR3 nucleotides read TGTGCCAGCAGTTACCCGGACGCCCGATCCCTCTACGAGCAGTACTTC. The rearrangement uses TRBV6-6 and TRBJ2-4; no clear D gene. The J call may be incorrect, as the DNA end agrees better with TRBJ2-7. The CDR3 has 16 amino acids. The germline CDR1 and CDR2 sequences are MNHNY and SVGAGI (reference sequence).

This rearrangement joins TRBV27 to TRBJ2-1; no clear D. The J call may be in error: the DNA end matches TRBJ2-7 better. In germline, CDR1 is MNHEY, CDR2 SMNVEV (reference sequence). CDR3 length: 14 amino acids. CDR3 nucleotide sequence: TGTGCCAGCAGTTTAGGTATACCCTACAATGAGCAGTACTTC. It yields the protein CASSLGIPYNEQYF.

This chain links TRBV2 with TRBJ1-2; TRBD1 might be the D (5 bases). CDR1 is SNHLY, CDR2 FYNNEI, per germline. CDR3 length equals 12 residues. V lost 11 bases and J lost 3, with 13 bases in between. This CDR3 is CAAPGVDYGYTF. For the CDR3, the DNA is TGTGCCGCCCCGGGGGTAGACTATGGCTACACCTTC.

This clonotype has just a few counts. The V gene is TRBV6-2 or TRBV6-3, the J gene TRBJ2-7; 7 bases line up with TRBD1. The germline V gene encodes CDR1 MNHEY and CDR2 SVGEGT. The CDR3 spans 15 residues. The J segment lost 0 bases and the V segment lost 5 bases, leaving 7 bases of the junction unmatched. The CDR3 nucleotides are TGTGCCAGCAGTGCAGGATGGGACAGCTCCTACGAGCAGTACTTC. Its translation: CASSAGWDSSYEQYF.

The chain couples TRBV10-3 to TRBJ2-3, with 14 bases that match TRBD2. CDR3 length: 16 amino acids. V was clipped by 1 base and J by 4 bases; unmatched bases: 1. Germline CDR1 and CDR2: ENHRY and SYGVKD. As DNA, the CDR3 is TGTGCCATCAGTGAGTGGGGACTAGCGGGAGCAGATACGCAGTATTTT. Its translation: CAISEWGLAGADTQYF.

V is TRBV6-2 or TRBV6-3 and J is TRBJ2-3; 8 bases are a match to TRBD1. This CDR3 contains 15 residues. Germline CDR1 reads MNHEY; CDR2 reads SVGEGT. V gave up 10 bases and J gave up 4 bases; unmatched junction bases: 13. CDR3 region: CATFTSSTGADTQYF. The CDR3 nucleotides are TGTGCCACCTTTACAAGCTCGACAGGGGCAGATACGCAGTATTTT.

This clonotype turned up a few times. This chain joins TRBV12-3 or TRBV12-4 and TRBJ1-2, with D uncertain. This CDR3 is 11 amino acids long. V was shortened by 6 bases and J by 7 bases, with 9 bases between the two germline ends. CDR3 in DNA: TGTGCCAGCAGCCGTAGCGGTGGCTACACCTTC. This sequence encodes CASSRSGGYTF.

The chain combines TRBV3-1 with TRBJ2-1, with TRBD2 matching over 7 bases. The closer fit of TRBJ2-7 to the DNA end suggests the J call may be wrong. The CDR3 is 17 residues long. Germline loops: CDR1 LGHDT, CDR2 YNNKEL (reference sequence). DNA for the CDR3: TGTGCCAGCAGCCAAGAGCGGTTGCTAGCGGCATACAATGAGCAGTACTTC. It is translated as CASSQERLLAAYNEQYF.

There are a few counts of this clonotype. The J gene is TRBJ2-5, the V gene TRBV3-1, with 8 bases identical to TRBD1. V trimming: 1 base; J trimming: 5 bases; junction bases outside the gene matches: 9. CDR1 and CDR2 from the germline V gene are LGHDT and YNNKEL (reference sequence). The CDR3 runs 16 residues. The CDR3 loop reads CASSQGTGHLSETQYF. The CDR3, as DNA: TGTGCCAGCAGCCAAGGGACAGGGCACCTTTCCGAGACCCAGTACTTC.

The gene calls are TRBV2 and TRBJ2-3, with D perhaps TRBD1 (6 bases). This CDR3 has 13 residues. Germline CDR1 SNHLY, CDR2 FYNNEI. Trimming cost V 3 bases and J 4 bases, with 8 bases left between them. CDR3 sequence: CASSDEGADTQYF. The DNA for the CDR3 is TGTGCCAGCAGTGATGAGGGGGCAGATACGCAGTATTTT.

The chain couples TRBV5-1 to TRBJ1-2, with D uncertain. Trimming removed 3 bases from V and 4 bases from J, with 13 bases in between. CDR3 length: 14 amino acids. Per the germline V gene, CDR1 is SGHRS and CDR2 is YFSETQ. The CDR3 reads CASSSTRESYGYTF. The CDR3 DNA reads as TGCGCCAGCAGCTCCACAAGGGAGTCCTATGGCTACACCTTC.

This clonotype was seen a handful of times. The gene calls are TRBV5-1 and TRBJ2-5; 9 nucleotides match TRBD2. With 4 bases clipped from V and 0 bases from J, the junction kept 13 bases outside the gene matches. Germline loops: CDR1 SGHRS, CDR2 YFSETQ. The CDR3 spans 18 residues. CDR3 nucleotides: TGCGCCAGCAGCCCGCCCCTGGTTGGCGGGGGGGACCAAGAGACCCAGTACTTC. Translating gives CASSPPLVGGGDQETQYF.